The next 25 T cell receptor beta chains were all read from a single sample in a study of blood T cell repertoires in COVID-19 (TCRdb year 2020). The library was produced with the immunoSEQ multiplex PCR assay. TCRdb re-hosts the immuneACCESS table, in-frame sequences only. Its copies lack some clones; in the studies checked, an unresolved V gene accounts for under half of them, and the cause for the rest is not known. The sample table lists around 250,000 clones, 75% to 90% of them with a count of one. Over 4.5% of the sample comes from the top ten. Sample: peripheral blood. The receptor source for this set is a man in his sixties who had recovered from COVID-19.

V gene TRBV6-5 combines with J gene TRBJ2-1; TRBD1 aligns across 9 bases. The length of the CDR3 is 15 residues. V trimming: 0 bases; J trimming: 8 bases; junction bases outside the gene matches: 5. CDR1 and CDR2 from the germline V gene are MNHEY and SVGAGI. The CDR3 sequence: CASSYSFTGGYEQFF. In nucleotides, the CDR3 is TGTGCCAGCAGTTACTCTTTTACAGGGGGCTATGAGCAGTTCTTC.

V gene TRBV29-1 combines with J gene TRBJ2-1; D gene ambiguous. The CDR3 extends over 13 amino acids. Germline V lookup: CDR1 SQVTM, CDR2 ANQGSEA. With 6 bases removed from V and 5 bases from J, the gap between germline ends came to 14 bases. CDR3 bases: TGCAGCGTCGGTTTGGGCAGAAACAATGAGCAGTTCTTC. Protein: CSVGLGRNNEQFF.

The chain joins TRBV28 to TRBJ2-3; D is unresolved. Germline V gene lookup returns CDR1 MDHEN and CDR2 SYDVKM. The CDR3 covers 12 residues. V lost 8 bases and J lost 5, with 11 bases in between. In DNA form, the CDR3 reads TGTGCCAGCGAGCAGGCGAGAGATACGCAGTATTTT. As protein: CASEQARDTQYF.

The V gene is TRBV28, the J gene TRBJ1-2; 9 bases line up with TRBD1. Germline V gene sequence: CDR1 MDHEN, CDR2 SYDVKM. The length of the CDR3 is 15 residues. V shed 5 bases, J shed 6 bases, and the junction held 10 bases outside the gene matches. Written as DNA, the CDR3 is TGTGCCAGCAGTCCCTCGGGACAGGGAGGGAATGGCTACACCTTC. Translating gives CASSPSGQGGNGYTF.

In nucleotides, the CDR3 is TGTGCCAGCAGCCTAGGGACAAAAACTGAAGCTTTCTTT. Its protein product is CASSLGTKTEAFF. The chain combines TRBV3-1 (or the pseudogene TRBV3-2) with TRBJ1-1; TRBD1 is a possible D gene (6 bases). The CDR3 is made up of 13 amino acids. V was shortened by 4 bases and J by 5 bases, with 11 bases between the two germline ends. Germline CDR1 reads LGHDT; CDR2 reads YNNKEL (reference sequence).

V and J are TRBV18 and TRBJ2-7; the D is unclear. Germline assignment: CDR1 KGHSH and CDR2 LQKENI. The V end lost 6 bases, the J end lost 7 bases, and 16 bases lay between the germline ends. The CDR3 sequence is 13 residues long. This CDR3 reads CASSSLLSEEQYF. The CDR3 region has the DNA TGTGCCAGCTCCTCCCTATTGTCCGAAGAGCAGTACTTC. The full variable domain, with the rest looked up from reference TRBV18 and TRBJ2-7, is NAGVMQNPRHLVRRRGQEARLRCSPMKGHSHVYWYRQLPEEGLKFMVYLQKENIIDESGMPKERFSAEFPKEGPSILRIQQVVRGDSAAYFCASSSLLSEEQYFGPGTRLTVT.

CDR3 region: CASSPSGDEQYF. The DNA of the CDR3 is TGTGCCAGCTCACCCTCCGGGGACGAGCAGTACTTC. The rearrangement links TRBV18 to TRBJ2-7; D is perhaps TRBD2 (5 bases). The CDR3 is 12 amino acids. Looked up from germline, CDR1 is KGHSH and CDR2 is LQKENI. Trimming took 3 bases from V and 5 from J, leaving 8 bases between them. Combining the CDR3 with reference TRBV18 and TRBJ2-7 gives the whole variable domain NAGVMQNPRHLVRRRGQEARLRCSPMKGHSHVYWYRQLPEEGLKFMVYLQKENIIDESGMPKERFSAEFPKEGPSILRIQQVVRGDSAAYFCASSPSGDEQYFGPGTRLTVT.

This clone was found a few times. The CDR3 is CASSYSQGARTEAFF. CDR3 coding DNA: TGTGCCAGCAGTTACTCGCAGGGGGCGCGAACTGAAGCTTTCTTT. The chain has TRBV6-5 and TRBJ1-1; 8 nucleotides align to TRBD1. The CDR3 consists of 15 residues. The germline gives CDR1 MNHEY, CDR2 SVGAGI. Trimming took 0 bases from V and 5 from J; bases not matched to a gene: 5.

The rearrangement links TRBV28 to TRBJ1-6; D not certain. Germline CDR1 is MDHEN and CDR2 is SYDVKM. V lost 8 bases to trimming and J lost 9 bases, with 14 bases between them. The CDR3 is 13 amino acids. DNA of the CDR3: TGTGCCAGCTATAGAGGGATAGGTTCACCCCTCCACTTT. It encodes CASYRGIGSPLHF. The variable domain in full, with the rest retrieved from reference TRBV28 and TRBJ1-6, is DVKVTQSSRYLVKRTGEKVFLECVQDMDHENMFWYRQDPGLGLRLIYFSYDVKMKEKGDIPEGYSVSREKKERFSLILESASTNQTSMYLCASYRGIGSPLHFGNGTRLTVT.

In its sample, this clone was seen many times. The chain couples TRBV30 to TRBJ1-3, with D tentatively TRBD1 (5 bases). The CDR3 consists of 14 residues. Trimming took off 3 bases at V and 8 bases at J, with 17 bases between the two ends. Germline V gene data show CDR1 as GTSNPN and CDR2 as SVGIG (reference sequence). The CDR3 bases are TGTGCCTGGAGGGAAACACGGGACTATCACACCATATATTTT. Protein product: CAWRETRDYHTIYF. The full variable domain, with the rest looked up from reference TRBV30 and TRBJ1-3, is SQTIHQWPATLVQPVGSPLSLECTVEGTSNPNLYWYRQAAGRGLQLLFYSVGIGQISSEVPQNLSASRPQDRQFILSSKKLLLSDSGFYLCAWRETRDYHTIYFGEGSWLTVV.

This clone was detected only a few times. The chain's CDR3 is CASSEALWGGEQFF. DNA for the CDR3: TGTGCCAGCAGTGAAGCGCTGTGGGGGGGTGAGCAGTTCTTC. The gene calls are TRBV2 and TRBJ2-1; 7 nucleotides match TRBD2. The CDR3 totals 14 residues. J lost 9 bases, V lost 0 bases, and 5 bases had no gene match. The germline V gene encodes CDR1 SNHLY and CDR2 FYNNEI.

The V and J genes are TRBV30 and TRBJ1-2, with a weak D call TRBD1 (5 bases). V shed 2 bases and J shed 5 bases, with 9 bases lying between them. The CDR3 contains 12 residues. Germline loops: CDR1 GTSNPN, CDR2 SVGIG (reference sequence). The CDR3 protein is CAWSRAGYGYTF. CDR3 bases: TGTGCCTGGAGTAGGGCAGGGTATGGCTACACCTTC.

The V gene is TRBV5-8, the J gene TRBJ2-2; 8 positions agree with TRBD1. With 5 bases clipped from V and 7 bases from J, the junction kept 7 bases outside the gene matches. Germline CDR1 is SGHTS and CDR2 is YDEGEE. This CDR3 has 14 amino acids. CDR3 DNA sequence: TGTGCCAGCAGAAGGACAGGGTTAAACGGGGAGCTGTTTTTT. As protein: CASRRTGLNGELFF.

As DNA, the CDR3 is TGTGCCAGCAGCTTAGCGTCAGGGGCCTTTAATGAAAAACTGTTTTTT. This codes for CASSLASGAFNEKLFF. The chain links TRBV11-2 to TRBJ1-4, with D possibly being TRBD1 (6 bases). With 1 base removed from V and 4 bases from J, the gap between germline ends came to 13 bases. In germline, CDR1 is SGHAT, CDR2 FQNNGV. The CDR3 is 16 residues long.

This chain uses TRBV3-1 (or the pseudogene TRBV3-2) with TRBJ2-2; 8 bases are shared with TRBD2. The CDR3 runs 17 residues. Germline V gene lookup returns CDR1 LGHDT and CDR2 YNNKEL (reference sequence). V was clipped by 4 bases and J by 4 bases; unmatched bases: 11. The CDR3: CASSRIGGAGVTGELFF. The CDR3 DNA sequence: TGTGCCAGCAGCCGCATAGGAGGAGCGGGAGTCACCGGGGAGCTGTTTTTT.

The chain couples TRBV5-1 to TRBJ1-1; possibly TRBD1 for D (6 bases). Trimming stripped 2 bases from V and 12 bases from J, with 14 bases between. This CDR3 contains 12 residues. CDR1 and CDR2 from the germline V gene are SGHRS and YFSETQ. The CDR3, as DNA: TGCGCCAGCAGCTTCGGACAGCCGGGTCCTTTCTTT. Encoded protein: CASSFGQPGPFF.

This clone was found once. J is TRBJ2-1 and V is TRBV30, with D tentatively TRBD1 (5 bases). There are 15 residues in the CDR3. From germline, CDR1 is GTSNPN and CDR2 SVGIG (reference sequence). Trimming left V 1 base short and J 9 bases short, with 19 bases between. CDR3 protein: CAWSDRNKGKFEQFF. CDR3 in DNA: TGTGCCTGGAGTGATAGGAATAAGGGGAAGTTTGAGCAGTTCTTC.

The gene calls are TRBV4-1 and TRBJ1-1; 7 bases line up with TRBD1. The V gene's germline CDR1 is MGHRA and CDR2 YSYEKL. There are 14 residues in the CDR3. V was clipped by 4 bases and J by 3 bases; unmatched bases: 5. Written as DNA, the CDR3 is TGCGCCAGCAGCCGATACACAGGGGACACTGAAGCTTTCTTT. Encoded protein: CASSRYTGDTEAFF.

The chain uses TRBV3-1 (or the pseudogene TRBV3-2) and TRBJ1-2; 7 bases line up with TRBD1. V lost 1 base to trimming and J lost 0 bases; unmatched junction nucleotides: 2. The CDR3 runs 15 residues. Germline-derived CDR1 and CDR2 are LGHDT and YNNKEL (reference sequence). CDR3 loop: CASSQGQGANYGYTF. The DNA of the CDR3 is TGTGCCAGCAGCCAAGGACAGGGCGCTAACTATGGCTACACCTTC.

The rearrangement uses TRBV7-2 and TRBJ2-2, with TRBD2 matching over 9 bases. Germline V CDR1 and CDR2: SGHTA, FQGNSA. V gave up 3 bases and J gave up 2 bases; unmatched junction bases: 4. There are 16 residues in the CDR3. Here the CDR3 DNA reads TGTGCCAGCAGCTTCGCAGCGGGGGGCAACACCGGGGAGCTGTTTTTT. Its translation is CASSFAAGGNTGELFF.

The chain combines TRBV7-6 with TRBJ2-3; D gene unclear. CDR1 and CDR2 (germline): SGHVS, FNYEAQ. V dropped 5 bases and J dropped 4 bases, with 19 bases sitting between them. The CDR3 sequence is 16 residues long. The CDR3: CASSRRGSPNSDTQYF. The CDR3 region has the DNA TGTGCCAGCAGCCGGAGAGGCAGCCCCAATTCAGATACGCAGTATTTT.

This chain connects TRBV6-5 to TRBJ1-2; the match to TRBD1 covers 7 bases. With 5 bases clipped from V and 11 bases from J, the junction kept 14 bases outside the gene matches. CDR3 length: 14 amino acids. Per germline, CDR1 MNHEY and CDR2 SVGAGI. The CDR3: CASSRTGANPPYTF. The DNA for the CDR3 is TGTGCCAGCAGTAGGACAGGAGCGAACCCTCCGTACACCTTC.

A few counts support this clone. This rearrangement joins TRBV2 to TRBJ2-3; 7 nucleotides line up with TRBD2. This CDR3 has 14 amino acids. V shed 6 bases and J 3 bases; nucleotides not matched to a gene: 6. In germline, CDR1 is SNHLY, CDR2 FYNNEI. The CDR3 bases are TGTGCCAGCAGAACTAGCGAGTGGACAGATACGCAGTATTTT. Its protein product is CASRTSEWTDTQYF.

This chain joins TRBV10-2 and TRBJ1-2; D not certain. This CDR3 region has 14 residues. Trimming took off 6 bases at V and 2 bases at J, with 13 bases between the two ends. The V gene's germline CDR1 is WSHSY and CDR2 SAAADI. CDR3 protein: CASSEVGRNYGYTF. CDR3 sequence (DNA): TGCGCCAGCAGCGAGGTCGGGAGGAACTATGGCTACACCTTC.

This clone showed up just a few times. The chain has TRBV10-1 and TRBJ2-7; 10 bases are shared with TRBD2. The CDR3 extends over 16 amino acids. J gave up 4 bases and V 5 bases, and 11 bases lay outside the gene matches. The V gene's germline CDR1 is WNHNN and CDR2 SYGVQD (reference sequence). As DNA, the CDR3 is TGCGCCAGCAGTTTCGGTCCCGGGACTAGCGAGTACGAGCAGTACTTC. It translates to CASSFGPGTSEYEQYF.